This TCR beta chain originates from a study of a mutant IDH1 vaccine in newly diagnosed glioma. Study-wide results and caveats: Top peripheral T cell clonotype shifts appeared unrelated to pseudoprogression.

Trimming pared 3 bases from V and 6 bases from J, leaving 18 bases between. The CDR3 sequence is 15 residues long. Looked up from germline, CDR1 is ENHRY and CDR2 is SYGVKD. This clone was seen just once. No antigen is known for it. Regarding time point: week 47, end of study. Mutant IDH1 20-mer peptide, at 300 ug, made up each vaccine dose, with topical imiquimod. In weeks 1, 3, 5, 7, 11, 15, 19 and 23, patients were vaccinated. Method: immunoSEQ multiplex PCR; TCRdb's copy keeps in-frame clones and lacks some. The sample holds some 30,000 clones, 80% to 85% seen once. The clonotype originates from a man aged 30-40 years with glioma. V gene TRBV10-3 combines with J gene TRBJ2-7; tentative D call: TRBD2 (5 bases). The sample in question was PBMCs, obtained from a glioma patient whose treatment included an IDH1 peptide vaccine. The CDR3 nucleotides read TGTGCCATCAGTGACGGGGTTTCGTCCTCTAGCGAGCAGTACTTC. The encoded protein is CAISDGVSSSSEQYF.